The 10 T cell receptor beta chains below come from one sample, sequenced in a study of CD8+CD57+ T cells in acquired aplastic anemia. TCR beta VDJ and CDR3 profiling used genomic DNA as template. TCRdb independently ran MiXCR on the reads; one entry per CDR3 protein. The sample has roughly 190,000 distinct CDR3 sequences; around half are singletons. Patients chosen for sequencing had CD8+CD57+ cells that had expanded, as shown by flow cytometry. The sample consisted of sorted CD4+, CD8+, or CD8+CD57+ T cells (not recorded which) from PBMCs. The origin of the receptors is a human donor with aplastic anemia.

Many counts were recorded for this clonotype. This chain's CDR3 is CASSTDRRGIYGYTF. The CDR3, as DNA: TGTGCCAGTAGTACCGATAGGCGGGGAATCTATGGCTACACCTTC. J is TRBJ1-2 and V is TRBV19, with D unresolved. The germline V and J ends were trimmed by 4 bases and 4 bases, with 16 bases remaining between them. The CDR3 has 15 residues. Germline V gene data show CDR1 as LNHDA and CDR2 as SQIVND (reference sequence).

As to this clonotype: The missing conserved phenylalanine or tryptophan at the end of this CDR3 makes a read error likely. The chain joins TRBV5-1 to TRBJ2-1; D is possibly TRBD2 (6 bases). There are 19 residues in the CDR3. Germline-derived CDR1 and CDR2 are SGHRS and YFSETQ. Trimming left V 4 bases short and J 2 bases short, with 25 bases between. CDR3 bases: TGCGCCAGCAGCCGGCGGGTAGCGGCCACCGGGGGAGCCTACAATGAGCAGTTCCTC. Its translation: CASSRRVAATGGAYNEQFL.

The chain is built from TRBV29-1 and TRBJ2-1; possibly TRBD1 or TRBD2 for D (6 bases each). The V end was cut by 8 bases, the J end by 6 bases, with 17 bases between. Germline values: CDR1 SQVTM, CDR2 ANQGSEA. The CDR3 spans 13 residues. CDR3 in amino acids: CSLGAGLLNEQFF. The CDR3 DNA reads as TGCAGCCTGGGGGCGGGACTTCTCAATGAGCAGTTCTTC.

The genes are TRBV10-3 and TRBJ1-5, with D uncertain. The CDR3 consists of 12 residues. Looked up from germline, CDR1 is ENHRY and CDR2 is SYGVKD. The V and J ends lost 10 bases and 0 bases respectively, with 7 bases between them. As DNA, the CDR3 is TGTGCCACCAAAAATAGCAATCAGCCCCAGCATTTT. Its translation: CATKNSNQPQHF.

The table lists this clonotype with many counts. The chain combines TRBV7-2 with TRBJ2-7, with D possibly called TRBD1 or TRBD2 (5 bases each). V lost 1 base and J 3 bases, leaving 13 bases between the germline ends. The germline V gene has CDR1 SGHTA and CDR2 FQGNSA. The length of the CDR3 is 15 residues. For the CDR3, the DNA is TGTGCCAGCAGCTTAGACTGGGGGTCCCTCTACGAGCAGTACTTC. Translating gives CASSLDWGSLYEQYF.

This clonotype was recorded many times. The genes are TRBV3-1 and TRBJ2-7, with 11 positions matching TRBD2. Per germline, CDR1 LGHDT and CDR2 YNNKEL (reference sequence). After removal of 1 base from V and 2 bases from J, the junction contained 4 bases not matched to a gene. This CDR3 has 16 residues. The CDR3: CASSQVLAGGPYEQYF. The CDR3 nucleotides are TGTGCCAGCAGCCAAGTATTAGCGGGAGGGCCCTACGAGCAGTACTTC.

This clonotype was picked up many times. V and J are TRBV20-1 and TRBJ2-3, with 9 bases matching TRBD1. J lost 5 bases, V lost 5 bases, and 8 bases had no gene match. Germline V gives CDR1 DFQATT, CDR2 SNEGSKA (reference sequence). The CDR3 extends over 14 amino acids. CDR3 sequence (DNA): TGCAGTGCTCCCCGGACAGGGGAGGGAGATACGCAGTATTTT. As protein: CSAPRTGEGDTQYF.

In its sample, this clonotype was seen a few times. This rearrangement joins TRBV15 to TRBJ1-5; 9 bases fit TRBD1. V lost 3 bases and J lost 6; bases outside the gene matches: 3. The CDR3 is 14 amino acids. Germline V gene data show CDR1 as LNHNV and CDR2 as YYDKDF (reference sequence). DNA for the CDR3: TGTGCCACCAGCAGGGACAGGGGTGCTCAGCCCCAGCATTTT. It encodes CATSRDRGAQPQHF.

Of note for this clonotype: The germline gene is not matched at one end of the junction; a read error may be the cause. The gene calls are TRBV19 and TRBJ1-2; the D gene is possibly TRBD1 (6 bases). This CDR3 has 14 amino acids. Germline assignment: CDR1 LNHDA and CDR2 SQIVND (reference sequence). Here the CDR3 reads CASAKQGPNYGYTF. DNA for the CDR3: TGTGCCAGCGCAAAACAGGGACCTAACTATGGCTACACTTTC.

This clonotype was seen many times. Written as DNA, the CDR3 is TGTGCCAGCAGCTTAGAACAAGGACAGGGTAATTCACCCCTCCACTTT. Its protein product is CASSLEQGQGNSPLHF. The genes are TRBV7-6 and TRBJ1-6; the match to TRBD1 covers 8 bases. The CDR3 is 16 amino acids. The germline gives CDR1 SGHVS, CDR2 FNYEAQ. V dropped 1 base and J dropped 6; count of bases not matched to a gene: 5. The variable domain in full, completed from reference TRBV7-6 and TRBJ1-6, reads GAGVSQSPRYKVTKRGQDVALRCDPISGHVSLYWYRQALGQGPEFLTYFNYEAQQDKSGLPNDRFSAERPEGSISTLTIQRTEQRDSAMYRCASSLEQGQGNSPLHFGNGTRLTVT.